The 23 T cell receptor beta chains listed next were all sequenced from one sample in a study of blood T cells in healthy people across ages. Through a sample-barcoded 5' primer and a J-beta primer mix, a second PCR was run for 7 to 11 cycles. Via MiXCR, TCRdb re-called the 5' RACE reads, giving one row per CDR3 protein. This sample has hundreds of thousands of distinct CDR3 sequences; around 21% occur once, and the top ten carry 3.6%. The sample consisted of blood. The receptors here all came from a man aged 65-85 years in good health.

This clonotype was seen more than once but under ten times. The gene calls are TRBV29-1 and TRBJ2-2; 9 nucleotides align to TRBD1. CDR3 length equals 15 residues. V shed 5 bases, J shed 1 base, and the junction held 5 bases outside the gene matches. Germline assignment: CDR1 SQVTM and CDR2 ANQGSEA. The chain's CDR3 is CSVQRQGENTGELFF. The CDR3 DNA is TGCAGCGTTCAACGACAGGGGGAGAACACCGGGGAGCTGTTTTTT.

The sample holds one count of this clonotype. The chain has TRBV7-2 and TRBJ2-6; 9 bases map to TRBD1. Germline V gene lookup returns CDR1 SGHTA and CDR2 FQGNSA. V dropped 2 bases and J dropped 0; count of bases not matched to a gene: 5. The CDR3 covers 18 residues. The CDR3 is CASSLIGTGLSGANVLTF. The CDR3 region has the DNA TGTGCCAGCAGCTTAATCGGGACAGGGCTCTCTGGGGCCAACGTCCTGACTTTC.

This sequence joins TRBV27 and TRBJ2-5, with TRBD2 identical over 13 bases. The CDR3 contains 15 residues. With V trimmed by 3 bases and J by 7 bases, 5 bases remained unmatched. The V gene's germline CDR1 is MNHEY and CDR2 SMNVEV (reference sequence). CDR3 DNA: TGTGCCAGCAGTTTCGGGACTAGCGGGATAGGGACCCAGTACTTC. Translating it yields CASSFGTSGIGTQYF.

The gene calls are TRBV20-1 and TRBJ2-7; maybe TRBD1 (5 bases). The germline V gene has CDR1 DFQATT and CDR2 SNEGSKA (reference sequence). The CDR3 is made up of 14 amino acids. Trimming pared 4 bases from V and 0 bases from J, leaving 13 bases between. The CDR3 coding sequence is TGCAGTGCTACTGTGGTGGGGCCCTCCTACGAGCAGTACTTC. It codes for CSATVVGPSYEQYF.

In this sample, this clonotype turned up many times. The V call is TRBV20-1, the J call TRBJ2-2; D gene ambiguous. V lost 2 bases and J lost 2, with 6 bases in between. The CDR3 runs 13 residues. Germline values: CDR1 DFQATT, CDR2 SNEGSKA (reference sequence). CDR3 in amino acids: CSARHPNTGELFF. The CDR3 nucleotides are TGCAGTGCTAGACATCCAAACACCGGGGAGCTGTTTTTT.

Of note for this clonotype: Here the CDR3 omits its conserved ending phenylalanine or tryptophan, so a read error is the likely source. This chain links TRBV5-1 with TRBJ1-4, with D possibly being TRBD1 (5 bases). Germline CDR1 reads SGHRS; CDR2 reads YFSETQ. This CDR3 has 14 amino acids. V lost 4 bases and J lost 2, with 9 bases in between. CDR3 amino acids: CASSPGNTNEKLFV. The CDR3 DNA follows: TGCGCCAGCAGCCCAGGGAATACTAATGAAAAACTGTTTGTT.

This clonotype occurred a few times. This rearrangement joins TRBV6-2 or TRBV6-3 to TRBJ2-5, with 9 bases lining up with TRBD2. The V and J ends lost 0 bases and 1 base, in that order; junction bases with no gene match: 6. The CDR3 loop spans 17 amino acids. CDR1 is MNHEY, CDR2 SVGEGT, per germline. CDR3: CASSYSAGGVSQETQYF. As DNA, the CDR3 is TGTGCCAGCAGTTACTCGGCGGGAGGGGTTTCCCAAGAGACCCAGTACTTC.

The genes are TRBV5-1 and TRBJ2-7, with 11 bases aligning to TRBD2. Near its end, the DNA agrees better with TRBJ2-1, so the J call may be wrong. Germline V gene sequence: CDR1 SGHRS, CDR2 YFSETQ. The CDR3 covers 22 residues. The CDR3 loop reads CASSLEVRDRVLLAGADNEQFF. For the CDR3, the DNA is TGCGCCAGCAGCTTGGAAGTGAGGGACAGGGTTTTACTAGCGGGAGCGGACAATGAGCAGTTCTTC.

The V call is TRBV20-1, the J call TRBJ2-1; unclear D gene. Judging by the DNA end, TRBJ2-5 fits better; the J call may be wrong. The CDR3 has 13 amino acids. Germline assignment: CDR1 DFQATT and CDR2 SNEGSKA (reference sequence). The CDR3 DNA is TGCAGTGCTAGAGGCAGGACCCGCGAGACCCAGTACTTC. Translating it yields CSARGRTRETQYF.

This clonotype was seen once. An end of the junction differs from the germline gene, which may be a read error. V is TRBV7-7 and J is TRBJ2-2; tentatively, D is TRBD1 (6 bases). The CDR3 is made up of 16 amino acids. Germline V gene sequence: CDR1 SSHAT, CDR2 FNYEAQ (reference sequence). This CDR3 reads CASSLVSGANTGELFF. Here the CDR3 DNA reads TGTGCTAGCAGCTTAGTTTCAGGGGCGAACACCGGGGAGCTGTTTTTT.

Worth noting for this clonotype: The junction and the germline gene differ at one end; a read error may be behind it. The V call is TRBV18, the J call TRBJ1-1, with D uncertain. Germline assignment: CDR1 KGHSH and CDR2 LQKENI. CDR3 length: 16 residues. The CDR3 reads CASSPVAGAQVTQAFF. The DNA of the CDR3 is TGTGCCAGCTCACCCGTGGCAGGAGCGCAGGTCACTCAAGCTTTCTTT.

Concerning this clonotype: The junction shows a germline mismatch at one end, possibly a read error. The rearrangement uses TRBV5-6 and TRBJ2-5, with 7 bases that match TRBD2. The DNA matches TRBJ2-1 better at its end, which makes the J call doubtful. Germline CDR1 is SGHDT and CDR2 is YYEEEE. The CDR3 loop spans 16 amino acids. The CDR3 DNA reads TGTGCCAGTAGCTTTATGGCCGCGGGAGTAGGGAATGAGCAGTTCTTC. Its translation is CASSFMAAGVGNEQFF.

This clonotype has just a few counts. Mismatch with germline at one junction end may stem from a read error. The V gene is TRBV7-7, the J gene TRBJ2-2; D ambiguous. The CDR3 is 16 amino acids. Per germline, CDR1 SSHAT and CDR2 FNYEAQ (reference sequence). The chain's CDR3 is CASSRRWNANTGELFF. CDR3 DNA: TGTGCTAGCAGCCGAAGGTGGAATGCGAACACCGGGGAGCTGTTTTTT.

This chain joins TRBV28 and TRBJ1-3; possible D gene TRBD1, 6 bases. The CDR3 sequence is 15 residues long. Germline loops: CDR1 MDHEN, CDR2 SYDVKM. V was shortened by 2 bases and J by 4 bases, with 12 bases between the two germline ends. CDR3 sequence (DNA): TGTGCCAGCAGTTTAGCCCAGGGGAAGGGAAACACCATATATTTT. Residues: CASSLAQGKGNTIYF.

The table lists this clonotype with a few counts. The genes are TRBV10-3 and TRBJ1-1; the D is unclear. V was shortened by 3 bases and J by 0 bases, with 5 bases between the two germline ends. Germline CDR1 is ENHRY and CDR2 is SYGVKD. The CDR3 is made up of 13 amino acids. CDR3 residues: CAISDTLNTEAFF. CDR3 coding DNA: TGTGCCATCAGTGACACATTGAACACTGAAGCTTTCTTT.

The chain is built from TRBV2 and TRBJ2-7; no reliable D call. CDR1 and CDR2 (germline): SNHLY, FYNNEI. This CDR3 region has 13 residues. V gave up 4 bases and J gave up 3 bases, with 10 bases separating them. CDR3 residues: CASSAGRNYEQYF. The DNA for the CDR3 is TGTGCCAGCAGTGCCGGCCGGAACTACGAGCAGTACTTC.

CDR3 DNA: TGTGCCAGCAGCCTATTTGAGGGTACCTACGAGCAGTACTTC. As protein: CASSLFEGTYEQYF. The chain uses TRBV12-3 or TRBV12-4 and TRBJ2-7; D is perhaps TRBD2 (5 bases). This CDR3 spans 14 amino acids. Trimming took 6 bases from V and 2 from J, leaving 14 bases between them.

Many counts were recorded for this clonotype. The J gene is TRBJ2-5, the V gene TRBV4-1; D not certain. The DNA end is a closer match to TRBJ2-7, so the J assignment may be wrong. There are 15 residues in the CDR3. Germline CDR1 reads MGHRA; CDR2 reads YSYEKL. The CDR3 DNA follows: TGCGCCAGCAGCCAGGATCGGGCGGAGACCTACGAGCAGTACTTC. Its protein is CASSQDRAETYEQYF.

The chain carries TRBV19 and TRBJ2-1; no firm D call. CDR1 is LNHDA and CDR2 is SQIVND in the germline V gene (reference sequence). There are 14 residues in the CDR3. The V gene lost 9 bases and the J gene lost 4 bases, with 16 bases spanning the gap. The DNA for the CDR3 is TGTGCCAGCCATCACTCTGACAAGTACAATGAGCAGTTCTTC. As protein: CASHHSDKYNEQFF.

The gene calls are TRBV3-1 and TRBJ2-1; perhaps D is TRBD1 or TRBD2 (5 bases each). Trimming removed 3 bases from V and 7 bases from J, with 19 bases in between. The germline CDR1 and CDR2 sequences are LGHDT and YNNKEL (reference sequence). The CDR3 sequence is 16 residues long. The CDR3 reads CASSQAGTVLGNEQFF. The CDR3 DNA follows: TGTGCCAGCAGCCAGGCTGGGACCGTCCTGGGTAATGAGCAGTTCTTC.

In its sample, this clonotype was seen a few times. This chain connects TRBV5-1 to TRBJ1-5, with D unclear. The CDR3 extends over 15 amino acids. V was trimmed by 3 bases and J by 2 bases, leaving 12 bases between them. The germline V gene has CDR1 SGHRS and CDR2 YFSETQ. DNA of the CDR3: TGCGCCAGCAGCTCGGGAGTGGGAGGCAATCAGCCCCAGCATTTT. Translation: CASSSGVGGNQPQHF.

This clonotype was seen a handful of times. A clone one base away is much larger, so this may be a read error. This CDR3 reads CAIREAGEQISYEQYF. The CDR3, as DNA: TGTGCCATCAGAGAAGCGGGAGAGCAGATATCCTACGAGCAGTACTTC. V and J are TRBV10-3 and TRBJ2-7, with 8 bases fitting TRBD2. The CDR3 is 16 residues long. V shed 6 bases and J 1 base; nucleotides not matched to a gene: 11. Germline lookup yields CDR1 ENHRY and CDR2 SYGVKD.

The V call is TRBV20-1, the J call TRBJ2-5; no reliable D call. Per the germline V gene, CDR1 is DFQATT and CDR2 is SNEGSKA (reference sequence). The length of the CDR3 is 16 residues. Trimming took 4 bases from V and 4 from J, leaving 22 bases between them. This chain's CDR3 is CSATDVLTSPIETQYF. The CDR3 bases are TGCAGTGCTACCGACGTCCTGACTTCTCCTATAGAGACCCAGTACTTC.